This is a list of T cell receptor beta chains from one sample in a study of blood T cell repertoires in COVID-19. The repertoire was sequenced with immunoSEQ multiplex PCR; TCRdb's copy has only in-frame clones and lacks some. The sample has 210,000 or so clones, approximately 84% seen once. Sequenced sample: peripheral blood. The receptors originated from a woman between 70 and 85 years old with active or convalescent COVID-19. The CDR3 runs from the conserved cysteine through the conserved F or W. D genes are given only for firm matches. Rows give clone size only sometimes, using once, few, many, or a class for an expanded clone.

abundance: many; d_gene: -; j_gene: TRBJ2-3; v_gene: TRBV4-2; CDR3nt: TGTGCCAGCAGCCAAGATGAGCGAACCACAGATACGCAGTATTTT; CDR3aa: CASSQDERTTDTQYF
abundance: -; d_gene: -; j_gene: TRBJ2-5; v_gene: TRBV4-1; CDR3nt: TGCGCCAGCAGCCAAGCAATTTCGGGAGAGACCCAGTACTTC; CDR3aa: CASSQAISGETQYF
abundance: -; d_gene: -; j_gene: TRBJ2-5; v_gene: TRBV29-1; CDR3nt: TGCAGCCTTGGGCCGCACGGGCAAGAGACCCAGTACTTC; CDR3aa: CSLGPHGQETQYF
abundance: -; d_gene: -; j_gene: TRBJ1-5; v_gene: TRBV19; CDR3nt: TGTGCCAGTAGCGGCGGAAATAGCAATCAGCCCCAGCATTTT; CDR3aa: CASSGGNSNQPQHF
abundance: -; d_gene: -; j_gene: TRBJ1-5; v_gene: TRBV5-5; CDR3nt: TGTGCCAGCAGCTTCTTTTGGCAACCTAATCAGCCCCAGCATTTT; CDR3aa: CASSFFWQPNQPQHF
abundance: once; d_gene: -; j_gene: TRBJ2-2; v_gene: TRBV28; CDR3nt: TGTGCCAGCACCCCAGACGACAGGAGCACCGGGGAGCTGTTTTTT; CDR3aa: CASTPDDRSTGELFF
abundance: -; d_gene: -; j_gene: TRBJ2-5; v_gene: TRBV7-9; CDR3nt: TGTGCCAGCAGCTTAGCGATGCCCCAGGGCGGAGTTGGAGAGACCCAGTACTTC; CDR3aa: CASSLAMPQGGVGETQYF
abundance: -; d_gene: -; j_gene: TRBJ1-2; v_gene: TRBV13; CDR3nt: TGTGCCAGCAGCTTAGGGGACACCGGAGATGGCTACACCTTC; CDR3aa: CASSLGDTGDGYTF
abundance: few; d_gene: -; j_gene: TRBJ2-2; v_gene: TRBV7-9; CDR3nt: TGTGCCAGCAGCTCACGCTCGGCAGGCGGGGAGCTGTTTTTT; CDR3aa: CASSSRSAGGELFF
abundance: -; d_gene: -; j_gene: TRBJ2-2; v_gene: TRBV18; CDR3nt: TGTGCCAGCTCAGCTTCAGGGGCCGGGGAGCTGTTTTTT; CDR3aa: CASSASGAGELFF
abundance: -; d_gene: -; j_gene: TRBJ2-2; v_gene: TRBV7-9; CDR3nt: TGTGCCAGCTCTCTCGGGACAATGCGATCCGGGGAGCTGTTTTTT; CDR3aa: CASSLGTMRSGELFF
abundance: -; d_gene: TRBD2; j_gene: TRBJ2-3; v_gene: TRBV2; CDR3nt: TGTGCCAGCAGGGTGGTAGCGGGAGAAGATACGCAGTATTTT; CDR3aa: CASRVVAGEDTQYF
abundance: -; d_gene: TRBD2; j_gene: TRBJ2-3; v_gene: TRBV5-1; CDR3nt: TGCGCCAGCGGAGGGACTAATGGGGCGCAGTATTTT; CDR3aa: CASGGTNGAQYF
abundance: -; d_gene: -; j_gene: TRBJ2-3; v_gene: TRBV19; CDR3nt: TGTGCCAGTAGTCTTCACCGGGGACAAGGGCAGGATACGCAGTATTTT; CDR3aa: CASSLHRGQGQDTQYF
abundance: -; d_gene: -; j_gene: TRBJ2-1; v_gene: TRBV28; CDR3nt: TGTGCCAGCAGTTTATCGGGGGGCGCGGGGAATGAGCAGTTCTTC; CDR3aa: CASSLSGGAGNEQFF
abundance: -; d_gene: TRBD2; j_gene: TRBJ2-1; v_gene: TRBV9; CDR3nt: TGTGCCAGCACCCAAAGGGGACTAGCGGGAGATGAGCAGTTCTTC; CDR3aa: CASTQRGLAGDEQFF
abundance: -; d_gene: -; j_gene: TRBJ1-5; v_gene: TRBV5-5; CDR3nt: TGTGCCAGCAGCTGGGAAGGAGGAGATCAGCCCCAGCATTTT; CDR3aa: CASSWEGGDQPQHF
abundance: -; d_gene: -; j_gene: TRBJ1-1; v_gene: TRBV5-1; CDR3nt: TGCGCCAGCAGCCCAAATGACGGCACGCGAGAGGACTTT; CDR3aa: CASSPNDGTREDF
abundance: -; d_gene: -; j_gene: TRBJ1-4; v_gene: TRBV11-1; CDR3nt: TGTGCCAGCAGCTTAGGAGCGAGTGCAACTAATGAAAAACTGTTTTTT; CDR3aa: CASSLGASATNEKLFF
abundance: -; d_gene: -; j_gene: TRBJ2-7; v_gene: TRBV15; CDR3nt: TGTGCCACCAGCAGGGGCCCCTCGGACGAGCAGTACTTC; CDR3aa: CATSRGPSDEQYF
abundance: few; d_gene: TRBD1; j_gene: TRBJ2-5; v_gene: TRBV7-3; CDR3nt: TGTGCCAGCAGCTCGGACAGGGGATCAGGGACCCAGTACTTC; CDR3aa: CASSSDRGSGTQYF
abundance: -; d_gene: TRBD2; j_gene: TRBJ2-5; v_gene: TRBV19; CDR3nt: TGTGCCAGTAGTATCCGACTAGCGGGGGGGAGGGAGACCCAGTACTTC; CDR3aa: CASSIRLAGGRETQYF
abundance: -; d_gene: -; j_gene: TRBJ1-2; v_gene: TRBV2; CDR3nt: TGTGCCAGCAGTGACAGATACTATGGCTACACCTTC; CDR3aa: CASSDRYYGYTF
abundance: -; d_gene: -; j_gene: TRBJ2-7; v_gene: TRBV7-9; CDR3nt: TGTGCCAGCAGCCCCAGGGGCATGTCCAACGAGCAGTACTTC; CDR3aa: CASSPRGMSNEQYF
abundance: -; d_gene: TRBD2; j_gene: TRBJ2-3; v_gene: TRBV6-1; CDR3nt: TGTGCCAGCAGTGAAAATACGGGGGGGGGCCACACAGATACGCAGTATTTT; CDR3aa: CASSENTGGGHTDTQYF
abundance: once; d_gene: TRBD1; j_gene: TRBJ2-2; v_gene: TRBV3-1/TRBV3-2; CDR3nt: TGTGCCAGCAGCCAAGGACAGGGGTATTCGACCGGGGAGCTGTTTTTT; CDR3aa: CASSQGQGYSTGELFF
abundance: -; d_gene: TRBD1; j_gene: TRBJ1-3; v_gene: TRBV15; CDR3nt: TGTGCCACCAGCAGAGAGGACAGGGGTGGAAACACCATATATTTT; CDR3aa: CATSREDRGGNTIYF